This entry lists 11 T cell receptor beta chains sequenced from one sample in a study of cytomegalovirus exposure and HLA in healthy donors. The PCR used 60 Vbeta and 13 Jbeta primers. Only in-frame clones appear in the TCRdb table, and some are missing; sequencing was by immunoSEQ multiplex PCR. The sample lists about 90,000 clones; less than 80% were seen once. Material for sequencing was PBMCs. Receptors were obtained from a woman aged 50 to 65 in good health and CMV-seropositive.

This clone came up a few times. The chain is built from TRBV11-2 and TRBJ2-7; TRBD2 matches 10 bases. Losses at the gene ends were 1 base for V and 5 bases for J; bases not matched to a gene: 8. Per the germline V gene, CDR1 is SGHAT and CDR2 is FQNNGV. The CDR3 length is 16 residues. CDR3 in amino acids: CASSLVFGAGGNEQYF. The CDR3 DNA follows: TGTGCCAGCAGCTTAGTATTCGGAGCGGGGGGGAACGAGCAGTACTTC.

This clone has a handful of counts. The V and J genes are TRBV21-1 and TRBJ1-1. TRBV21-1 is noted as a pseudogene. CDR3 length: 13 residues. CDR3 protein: CASKGRVRPEAFF. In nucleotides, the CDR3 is TGTGCCAGCAAAGGGAGGGTACGCCCTGAAGCTTTCTTT.

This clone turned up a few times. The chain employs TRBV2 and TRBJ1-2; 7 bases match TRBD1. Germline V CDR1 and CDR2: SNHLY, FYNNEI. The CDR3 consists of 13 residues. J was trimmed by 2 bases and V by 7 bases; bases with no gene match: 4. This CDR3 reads CASIGGPNYGYTF. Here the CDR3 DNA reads TGTGCCAGCATAGGGGGCCCCAACTATGGCTACACCTTC. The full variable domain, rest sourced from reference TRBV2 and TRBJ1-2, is EPEVTQTPSHQVTQMGQEVILRCVPISNHLYFYWYRQILGQKVEFLVSFYNNEISEKSEIFDDQFSVERPDGSNFTLKIRSTKLEDSAMYFCASIGGPNYGYTFGSGTRLTVV.

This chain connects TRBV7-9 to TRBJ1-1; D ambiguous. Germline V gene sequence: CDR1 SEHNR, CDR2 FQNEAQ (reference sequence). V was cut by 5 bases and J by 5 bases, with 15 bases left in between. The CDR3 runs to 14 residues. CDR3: CASSRQRELTEAFF. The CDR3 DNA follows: TGTGCCAGCAGCAGACAAAGGGAGCTGACTGAAGCTTTCTTT.

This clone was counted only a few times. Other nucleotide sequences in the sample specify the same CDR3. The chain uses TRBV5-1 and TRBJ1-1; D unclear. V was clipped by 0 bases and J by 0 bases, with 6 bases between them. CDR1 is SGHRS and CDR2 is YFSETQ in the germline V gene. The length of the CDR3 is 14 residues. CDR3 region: CASSLGTLNTEAFF. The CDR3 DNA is TGCGCCAGCAGCTTGGGTACACTGAACACTGAAGCTTTCTTT.

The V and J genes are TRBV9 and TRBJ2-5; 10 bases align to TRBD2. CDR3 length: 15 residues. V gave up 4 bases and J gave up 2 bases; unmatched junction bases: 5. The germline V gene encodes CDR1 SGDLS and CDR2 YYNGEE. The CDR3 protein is CASSPGLAVQETQYF. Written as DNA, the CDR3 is TGTGCCAGCAGCCCCGGACTAGCGGTGCAAGAGACCCAGTACTTC.

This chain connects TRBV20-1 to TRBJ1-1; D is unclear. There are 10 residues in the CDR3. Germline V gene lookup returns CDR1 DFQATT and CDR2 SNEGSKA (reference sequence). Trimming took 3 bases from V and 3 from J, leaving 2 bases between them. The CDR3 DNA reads TGCAGTGCTAGCTACACTGAAGCTTTCTTT. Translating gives CSASYTEAFF.

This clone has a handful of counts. In nucleotides, the CDR3 is TGTGCCAGCAGCCCCACAGGGGGCGATGAAAAACTGTTTTTT. Translated, it gives CASSPTGGDEKLFF. The rearrangement links TRBV5-4 to TRBJ1-4; 9 bases line up with TRBD1. The J segment lost 6 bases and the V segment lost 4 bases, leaving 4 bases of the junction unmatched. This CDR3 is 14 amino acids long. From germline, CDR1 is SGHNT and CDR2 YYREEE (reference sequence).

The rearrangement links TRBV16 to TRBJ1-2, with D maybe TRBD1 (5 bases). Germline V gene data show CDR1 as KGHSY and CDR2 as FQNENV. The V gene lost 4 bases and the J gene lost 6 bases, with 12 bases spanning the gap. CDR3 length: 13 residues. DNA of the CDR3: TGTGCCAGCAGCCGGGGACGGGAGGATGGCTACACCTTC. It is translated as CASSRGREDGYTF.

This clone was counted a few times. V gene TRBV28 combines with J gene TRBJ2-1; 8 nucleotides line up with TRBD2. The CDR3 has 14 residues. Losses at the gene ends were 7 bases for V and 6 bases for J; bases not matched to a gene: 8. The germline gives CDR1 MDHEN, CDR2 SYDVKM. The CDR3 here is CASKAGTRFNEQFF. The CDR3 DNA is TGTGCCAGCAAGGCCGGGACTAGGTTCAATGAGCAGTTCTTC.

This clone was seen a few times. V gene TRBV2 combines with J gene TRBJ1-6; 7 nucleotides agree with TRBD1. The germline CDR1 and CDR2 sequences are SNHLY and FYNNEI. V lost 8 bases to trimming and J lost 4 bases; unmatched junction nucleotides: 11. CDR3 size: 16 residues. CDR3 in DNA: TGTGCCAGCGAGCGAGGGGGCAGTGGGTATAATTCACCCCTCCACTTT. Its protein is CASERGGSGYNSPLHF.